The entry that follows covers one T cell receptor (beta chain) sequence. Germline V gene sequence: CDR1 ENHRY, CDR2 SYGVKD. The CDR3 covers 17 residues. V lost 6 bases, J lost 0 bases, and 10 bases stayed unmatched. These data belong to a study of blood T cell repertoires in COVID-19. Looking at the study overall: There were acute and convalescent COVID-19 samples, and they came from the United States, Italy and Spain. PBMCs, B-cell-depleted T cells, or T cells were the source of the cDNA or gDNA that made up the material.

Everyone who took part was 18 to 89 years old, and they came from about two dozen US areas. Assignment of participants to cohorts was predicated upon participant-reported clinical history. Assay: immunoSEQ multiplex PCR; the TCRdb copy retains only in-frame clones and omits some. The data contain 270,000 or so clones, more than 70% of them singletons. Material for sequencing was PBMCs or T cells enriched from blood (not recorded which). The sequence came from a woman in her forties with acute COVID-19. The chain is built from TRBV10-3 and TRBJ1-3, with 8 bases matching TRBD1. In DNA form, the CDR3 reads TGTGCCATCAGCGAGGGGACAGGATCCTTCTCTGGAAACACCATATATTTT. Its translation: CAISEGTGSFSGNTIYF.